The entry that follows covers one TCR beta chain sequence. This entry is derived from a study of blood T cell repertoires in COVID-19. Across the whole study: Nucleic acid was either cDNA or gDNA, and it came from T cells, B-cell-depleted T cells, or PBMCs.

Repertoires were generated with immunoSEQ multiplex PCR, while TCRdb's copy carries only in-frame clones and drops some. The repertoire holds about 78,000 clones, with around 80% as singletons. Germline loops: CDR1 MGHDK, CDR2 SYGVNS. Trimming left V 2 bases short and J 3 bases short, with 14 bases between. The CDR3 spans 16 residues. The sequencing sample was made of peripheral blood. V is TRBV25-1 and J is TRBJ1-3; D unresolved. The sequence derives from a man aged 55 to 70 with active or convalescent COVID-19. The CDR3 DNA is TGTGCCAGCAGTGAAACTCCCGGGGTGCATGGAAACACCATATATTTT. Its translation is CASSETPGVHGNTIYF.